This T cell receptor (beta chain) was found in a study of T cell changes during pregnancy in multiple sclerosis. Method: immunoSEQ multiplex PCR; TCRdb's copy keeps in-frame clones and lacks some. In the table there are about 30,000 clones, under 95% of which are singletons. V lost 2 bases and J 3 bases, leaving 10 bases between the germline ends. Germline loops: CDR1 MNHEY, CDR2 SVGAGI. This CDR3 has 15 residues. The sequencing used CD4+ T cells from peripheral blood mononuclear cells, collected in the second trimester of pregnancy. This sequence originates from a female donor in good health, enrolled as a control in a pregnancy study. The rearrangement uses TRBV6-5 and TRBJ1-4; possible D gene TRBD1, 5 bases. The CDR3 region is CASSYGGKANEKLFF. CDR3 DNA sequence: TGTGCCAGCAGTTACGGGGGGAAGGCTAATGAAAAACTGTTTTTT.